These 27 T cell receptor beta chains came from one sample sequenced in a study of cytomegalovirus exposure and HLA in healthy donors. 60 Vbeta and 13 Jbeta primers were used in PCR. Assay used: immunoSEQ multiplex PCR; TCRdb lists only in-frame clones, some missing. This sample has 85,000 to 120,000 clones, with roughly 85% found just once. Sequencing was carried out using PBMCs. Receptors were obtained from a middle-aged man in good health and CMV-seronegative.

V usage is TRBV5-4 and J usage is TRBJ2-7, with D perhaps TRBD2 (5 bases). The CDR3 sequence is 13 residues long. CDR1 and CDR2 (germline): SGHNT, YYREEE (reference sequence). The V and J ends lost 4 bases and 3 bases respectively, with 11 bases between them. The CDR3: CASSPAESYEQYF. CDR3 DNA sequence: TGTGCCAGCAGCCCAGCGGAGAGCTACGAGCAGTACTTC.

The chain recombines TRBV4-1 with TRBJ2-7, with D perhaps TRBD2 (6 bases). The V end lost 0 bases, the J end lost 2 bases, and 14 bases lay between the germline ends. CDR1 and CDR2 (germline): MGHRA, YSYEKL. The CDR3 loop spans 16 amino acids. The CDR3: CASSQEGGVFAYEQYF. As DNA, the CDR3 is TGCGCCAGCAGCCAAGAGGGAGGAGTTTTCGCCTACGAGCAGTACTTC.

The genes are TRBV11-2 and TRBJ2-1, with 10 bases that match TRBD1. The J segment lost 3 bases and the V segment lost 1 base, leaving 0 bases of the junction unmatched. The CDR3 loop spans 15 amino acids. Germline values: CDR1 SGHAT, CDR2 FQNNGV. The CDR3 spells CASSLGDRGYNEQFF. The DNA for the CDR3 is TGTGCCAGCAGCTTAGGGGACAGGGGCTACAATGAGCAGTTCTTC.

The chain links TRBV7-2 to TRBJ1-3; D perhaps matches TRBD1 (6 bases). The V end lost 4 bases, the J end lost 4 bases, and 14 bases lay between the germline ends. Germline-derived CDR1 and CDR2 are SGHTA and FQGNSA. CDR3 length equals 15 residues. CDR3 sequence reads: CASSSTGISGNTIYF. Written as DNA, the CDR3 is TGTGCCAGCAGCTCAACAGGGATCTCCGGAAACACCATATATTTT.

The rearrangement links TRBV7-9 to TRBJ1-6; perhaps TRBD1 as D (6 bases). Germline lookup yields CDR1 SEHNR and CDR2 FQNEAQ (reference sequence). The V end lost 1 base, the J end lost 6 bases, and 10 bases lay between the germline ends. This CDR3 is 15 amino acids long. CDR3 sequence (DNA): TGTGCCAGCAGCTTAGGGCACAGGGCTAATTCACCCCTCCACTTT. Protein product: CASSLGHRANSPLHF.

This rearrangement joins TRBV23-1 to TRBJ2-2, with TRBD2 matching over 11 bases. TRBV23-1 is classed as an ORF, of uncertain function. The V and J ends lost 6 bases and 0 bases, in that order; junction bases with no gene match: 9. The length of the CDR3 is 18 residues. CDR3 region: CASSLGRLAGTNTGELFF. The DNA of the CDR3 is TGCGCCAGCAGCCTTGGTAGACTAGCGGGGACGAACACCGGGGAGCTGTTTTTT.

The CDR3 nucleotides read TGTGCCAGCTCGCCCGTGGCGGAGTCCTACGAGCAGTACTTC. Its translation is CASSPVAESYEQYF. V gene TRBV18 combines with J gene TRBJ2-7; D not certain. The CDR3 runs to 14 residues. Trimming cost V 6 bases and J 1 base, with 13 bases left between them. In germline, CDR1 is KGHSH, CDR2 LQKENI. The complete variable domain, with remaining parts taken from reference TRBV18 and TRBJ2-7, reads NAGVMQNPRHLVRRRGQEARLRCSPMKGHSHVYWYRQLPEEGLKFMVYLQKENIIDESGMPKERFSAEFPKEGPSILRIQQVVRGDSAAYFCASSPVAESYEQYFGPGTRLTVT.

This CDR3 reads CASSEQAGTEAFF. CDR3 DNA sequence: TGTGCCAGCAGTGAACAGGCGGGGACTGAAGCTTTCTTT. V usage is TRBV2 and J usage is TRBJ1-1; D remains ambiguous. Germline V gives CDR1 SNHLY, CDR2 FYNNEI. CDR3 length: 13 residues. Trimming shortened V by 2 bases and J by 5 bases, and 9 bases separated the two germline ends.

V gene TRBV18 combines with J gene TRBJ2-3; 9 positions match TRBD1. The CDR3 has 15 amino acids. The junction had 4 bases not matched to a gene; V was cut back by 3 bases and J by 3 bases. Per germline, CDR1 KGHSH and CDR2 LQKENI. CDR3 sequence reads: CASSPSDRGTDTQYF. The DNA for the CDR3 is TGTGCCAGCTCACCGTCGGACAGGGGAACAGATACGCAGTATTTT.

The V and J genes are TRBV10-3 and TRBJ1-2; TRBD1 agrees at 10 bases. CDR3 length: 17 residues. With V trimmed by 2 bases and J by 0 bases, 6 bases remained unmatched. CDR1 is ENHRY and CDR2 is SYGVKD in the germline V gene. This CDR3 is CAISEDRGHPTNYGYTF. The CDR3 bases are TGTGCCATCAGTGAGGACAGGGGGCACCCTACTAACTATGGCTACACCTTC.

V usage is TRBV19 and J usage is TRBJ2-5; possible D gene TRBD1, 6 bases. The J call could be wrong; TRBJ2-7 is a better fit for the DNA end. The CDR3 consists of 14 residues. From germline, CDR1 is LNHDA and CDR2 SQIVND (reference sequence). The CDR3 DNA is TGTGCCAGTAGTATCCGGGACATGGGCTACGAGCAGTACTTC. Translation gives CASSIRDMGYEQYF.

On this clone: This same CDR3 is encoded by further DNA sequences in the sample. The gene calls are TRBV6-5 and TRBJ1-3; D not resolved. The V end lost 0 bases, the J end lost 2 bases, and 5 bases lay between the germline ends. There are 14 residues in the CDR3. Germline CDR1 is MNHEY and CDR2 is SVGAGI. The DNA for the CDR3 is TGTGCCAGCAGTTACTCACGGGCTGGAAACACCATATATTTT. Its translation is CASSYSRAGNTIYF.

This clone was observed a single time. The rearrangement links TRBV7-9 to TRBJ1-1; tentatively, D is TRBD1 (5 bases). Trimming removed 3 bases from V and 3 bases from J, with 17 bases in between. CDR1 is SEHNR and CDR2 is FQNEAQ in the germline V gene (reference sequence). The CDR3 spans 16 residues. The CDR3 DNA is TGTGCCAGCAGCTTGGCGGTAGGGCAAGGGGACACTGAAGCTTTCTTT. Protein: CASSLAVGQGDTEAFF.

The V and J genes are TRBV7-2 and TRBJ2-7; D may be TRBD1 (6 bases). There are 15 residues in the CDR3. From germline, CDR1 is SGHTA and CDR2 FQGNSA. The V end lost 4 bases, the J end lost 4 bases, and 17 bases lay between the germline ends. The CDR3 loop is CASSSQVQGMYEQYF. DNA of the CDR3: TGTGCCAGCAGCTCGCAGGTACAGGGAATGTACGAGCAGTACTTC.

The chain couples TRBV7-2 to TRBJ1-2; a weak D match, TRBD1 (5 bases). Germline V gene data show CDR1 as SGHTA and CDR2 as FQGNSA. Trimming shortened V by 4 bases and J by 4 bases, and 19 bases separated the two germline ends. This CDR3 contains 16 residues. The CDR3 DNA follows: TGTGCCAGCAGCTCATCTTCGACAGCCCCAATCTATGGCTACACCTTC. Protein sequence: CASSSSSTAPIYGYTF.

The chain recombines TRBV6-6 with TRBJ2-1; 8 positions match TRBD1. This CDR3 has 16 residues. The J segment lost 0 bases and the V segment lost 7 bases, leaving 8 bases of the junction unmatched. CDR1 is MNHNY and CDR2 is SVGAGI in the germline V gene (reference sequence). CDR3 sequence: CASTGQGTSSYNEQFF. Written as DNA, the CDR3 is TGTGCCAGCACCGGACAGGGTACCAGCTCCTACAATGAGCAGTTCTTC.

The chain joins TRBV6-5 to TRBJ1-2, with a possible D match to TRBD1 (6 bases). The length of the CDR3 is 15 residues. Per the germline V gene, CDR1 is MNHEY and CDR2 is SVGAGI. The germline V and J ends were trimmed by 5 bases and 4 bases, with 17 bases remaining between them. CDR3 in amino acids: CASSPYRVRLYGYTF. For the CDR3, the DNA is TGTGCCAGCAGTCCATACAGGGTTAGGCTCTATGGCTACACCTTC.

This clone was seen once. The J gene is TRBJ1-2, the V gene TRBV2, with D unresolved. The V end lost 7 bases, the J end lost 3 bases, and 9 bases lay between the germline ends. Germline V gene data show CDR1 as SNHLY and CDR2 as FYNNEI. The CDR3 runs to 12 residues. CDR3 nucleotide sequence: TGTGCCAGCACACAGACATACTATGGCTACACCTTC. It is translated as CASTQTYYGYTF.

CDR3 in amino acids: CASSPRQGAIGETQYF. Here the CDR3 DNA reads TGTGCCAGCAGCCCCCGACAGGGGGCCATAGGAGAGACCCAGTACTTC. The chain is built from TRBV9 and TRBJ2-5; 10 bases are shared with TRBD1. The CDR3 is 16 amino acids. The trim removed 4 bases at V and 4 bases at J, leaving 10 bases unmatched. The germline V gene encodes CDR1 SGDLS and CDR2 YYNGEE. The complete variable domain, with remaining parts taken from reference TRBV9 and TRBJ2-5, reads DSGVTQTPKHLITATGQRVTLRCSPRSGDLSVYWYQQSLDQGLQFLIQYYNGEERAKGNILERFSAQQFPDLHSELNLSSLELGDSALYFCASSPRQGAIGETQYFGPGTRLLVL.

V gene TRBV4-1 combines with J gene TRBJ1-3; D is ambiguous. V was pared by 5 bases and J by 0 bases, with 14 bases between. CDR3 length: 16 residues. Germline CDR1 and CDR2: MGHRA and YSYEKL. CDR3 DNA sequence: TGCGCCAGCAGCGATAAGGGAGCGGCCTCTGGAAACACCATATATTTT. Translating gives CASSDKGAASGNTIYF.

This chain joins TRBV10-2 and TRBJ2-3, with TRBD1 identical over 7 bases. From germline, CDR1 is WSHSY and CDR2 SAAADI. The CDR3 length is 14 residues. Unmatched junction bases numbered 9, after V lost 6 bases and J lost 6 bases. Here the CDR3 DNA reads TGCGCCAGCAGGATCGGGACAGAAGGGGATACGCAGTATTTT. This codes for CASRIGTEGDTQYF.

A single count supports this clone. The V and J genes are TRBV18 and TRBJ1-2, with D uncertain. Per the germline V gene, CDR1 is KGHSH and CDR2 is LQKENI. The CDR3 spans 13 residues. V lost 5 bases and J 5 bases, leaving 12 bases between the germline ends. This CDR3 reads CASSNSGGYGYTF. CDR3 DNA: TGTGCCAGCTCAAACTCGGGAGGGTATGGCTACACCTTC. Variable domain in full (rest from reference TRBV18 and TRBJ1-2): NAGVMQNPRHLVRRRGQEARLRCSPMKGHSHVYWYRQLPEEGLKFMVYLQKENIIDESGMPKERFSAEFPKEGPSILRIQQVVRGDSAAYFCASSNSGGYGYTFGSGTRLTVV.

The CDR3 DNA reads TGTGCCAGCAGCTGGGGCGGGGGGCCTTACAATGAGCAGTTCTTC. Translation gives CASSWGGGPYNEQFF. V is TRBV7-3 and J is TRBJ2-1; 8 bases line up with TRBD2. The junction had 6 bases not matched to a gene; V was cut back by 4 bases and J by 4 bases. This CDR3 has 15 residues. CDR1 and CDR2 from the germline V gene are SGHTA and FQGTGA.

In its sample, this clone was seen once. This chain connects TRBV5-1 to TRBJ2-1; TRBD2 matches 13 bases. The CDR3 contains 16 residues. J gave up 6 bases and V 0 bases, and 3 bases lay outside the gene matches. Per germline, CDR1 SGHRS and CDR2 YFSETQ. The CDR3 coding sequence is TGCGCCAGCAGCTTGGAAGGGACTAGCGGGGCCAATGAGCAGTTCTTC. It translates to CASSLEGTSGANEQFF.

This chain uses TRBV19 with TRBJ2-7; unclear D gene. The CDR3 has 14 residues. From germline, CDR1 is LNHDA and CDR2 SQIVND (reference sequence). V was clipped by 3 bases and J by 4 bases, with 13 bases between them. The CDR3 protein is CASSMQVGWYEQYF. CDR3 in DNA: TGTGCCAGTAGTATGCAGGTGGGCTGGTACGAGCAGTACTTC.

V usage is TRBV5-6 and J usage is TRBJ2-3; 7 bases match TRBD2. The CDR3 consists of 15 residues. CDR1 is SGHDT and CDR2 is YYEEEE in the germline V gene. J was trimmed by 6 bases and V by 2 bases; bases with no gene match: 9. CDR3: CASSLSGVGVDTQYF. CDR3 nucleotides: TGTGCCAGCAGCTTAAGCGGGGTCGGAGTGGATACGCAGTATTTT.

The chain recombines TRBV4-3 with TRBJ2-7; D is perhaps TRBD2 (6 bases). Trimming stripped 0 bases from V and 1 base from J, with 16 bases between. The CDR3 extends over 17 amino acids. From germline, CDR1 is LGHNA and CDR2 YSLEER. CDR3 DNA: TGCGCCAGCAGCCAAGACGGGGGAGGCGGTGGATCCTACGAGCAGTACTTC. It encodes CASSQDGGGGGSYEQYF.